The following is a TCR beta chain sequence with its context. This clonotype is categorized as medium-sized (0.01 to 0.1%). The antigen it recognizes is unknown. No quality values exist for individual bases; no much larger clone is one base distant. The protocol used for the library was PCR. DNA from cultured CD4+ T cells underwent TCR sequencing with the Oncomine TCR Beta short-read assay at the Johns Hopkins FTIC core. The QIAamp micro DNA kit was used to extract genomic DNA from the cultured CD4+ T cells. Oncomine TCR Beta libraries from cultured CD4+ T cells were pooled using unique dual indexes and sequenced on an Illumina iSeq 100. Turning to the authors' computational methods: Non-productive sequences were removed, and CDR3s that did not start with C, did not end with F or W, or were shorter than 7 amino acids were discarded. Antigen-specific clonotypes were identified with the MANAFEST web application by comparing peptide-stimulated wells with reference and other culture wells. An FDR below 0.05, an odds ratio above 5, and a productive frequency above 0.1% in at least two of three replicate wells were required for clones to be considered positive. A clonotype was classed as cross-reactive if the clonotype showed significant expansion both in SARS-CoV-2 spike wells and in at least one common cold coronavirus spike condition. CDR3 homology was assessed with Levenshtein distances (stringdist) and unrooted phylogenetic trees (ape) in R version 3.6.1. TCRdb reanalyzed the raw reads on its own, using fastp at Q25 for trimming and MiXCR for clone calling, and kept in-frame beta chains. Rows are combined by CDR3 protein, so each entry shows the most common genes and DNA. What appears here as the V and J calls and clone size reflects TCRdb's work, not the paper's. The sample table contains over 10,000 distinct CDR3 sequences; only one count was recorded for around 50% of them. The ten most abundant clones make up 20% to 25% of the sample.

The data are from a study of vaccination and CD4 T cells after COVID-19 (dated by TCRdb to between 2021 and 2024). Regarding the research as a whole: Every convalescent patient had a positive nasal swab PCR test for SARS-CoV-2, with mild disease in nine patients and severe disease in one. In under twelve COVID-19 convalescent patients and 4 infection-naive healthy vaccine recipients, researchers compared the spike-specific CD4+ TCR repertoire from before mRNA vaccination with the repertoire from after. As controls, cultures received a CEFX viral epitope pool (the positive control), an HIV-1 Nef peptide pool (the negative control), or no peptide at all. Participants received two doses of either the Pfizer-BioNTech BNT162b2 vaccine (n=8) or the Moderna mRNA-1273 vaccine (n=2). Post-vaccine blood samples were obtained a median of about 70 days after the second vaccine dose, with a range of roughly 12 to 250 days. The convalescent cohort comprised six males and four females, including two Hispanic individuals, seven Caucasians, two Asians and one multiracial person. For stimulating the cultures, overlapping spike peptide pools were used, derived from SARS-CoV-2 as well as from the common cold coronaviruses HCoV-NL63, HCoV-OC43 and HCoV-229E. Post-COVID blood samples were collected from convalescent patients a median of around 96 days after diagnosis, with a range of about 30 to 180 days. General study outcomes and caveats: Only a relatively small number of convalescent patients were included in the study, and early timepoints following natural infection were not analyzed. Of the vaccine-specific clones found in convalescent patients, nearly all (304 of 307) were mono-reactive for SARS-CoV-2 spike instead of being cross-reactive with common cold coronaviruses. Although the median number of SARS-CoV-2-reactive clonotypes went up from fewer than 25 after infection to approximately 40 after vaccination, the increase was not significant. In convalescent patients, a median around 90% of post-vaccine SARS-CoV-2-reactive clones were detected only after vaccination, suggesting vaccine-specific priming.

The germline V gene encodes CDR1 MNHNS and CDR2 SASEGT. V trim: 1 base; J trim: 8 bases; unmatched bases: 7. Including the terminal cysteine and phenylalanine, the CDR3 comprises 16 residues. Of all the DNA, just the CDR3 is kept, 48 bases in frame from base 1. In the paper's terms, the treatment or condition label means: approximately 9-day PBMC culture with coronavirus spike peptide pools or control peptides (ViraFEST assay). To expand antigen-specific T cells with peptide pools and then pick out the expanded clonotypes through TCR sequencing, the study relied on the ViraFEST assay. Positive SARS-CoV-2 PCR tests in the convalescent patients dated from March to December 2020, before Alpha, Beta and Delta variants emerged in the United States. Each well held approximately 2 million PBMCs cultured in IMDM containing roughly 5% human AB serum and around 10 IU/ml IL-2, with about 9.1 ug/ml peptide pools added. On days 3 and 7, half of the culture medium was replaced with fresh IL-2-containing medium. Once the cells had been in culture for ten to eleven days, the EasySep CD4+ T cell isolation kit was used to isolate CD4+ T cells by negative selection. Ficoll-Paque Plus gradient centrifugation was used to isolate PBMCs from whole blood, and the isolated PBMCs were then either used fresh or cryopreserved at -140C. Culture conditions were generally each tested in triplicate wells.

The origin of this receptor is a human donor who had recovered from COVID-19. The sequenced sample consisted of CD4+ T cells from blood, cultured in vitro. The chain is assembled from TRBV6-1 and TRBJ1-4, and 10 bases in between align with TRBD1. The nucleotide sequence is given as TGTGCCAGCAGTGAAGTTGATGGGACAGGGGAGGAAAAACTGTTTTTT. This gives the protein CASSEVDGTGEEKLFF.